These 10 T cell receptor beta chains share one sample of origin, sequenced in a study of blood T cell repertoires in COVID-19. The assay was immunoSEQ multiplex PCR, and TCRdb's table has in-frame clones only and misses some. The repertoire holds hundreds of thousands of clones, with 90% as singletons. Specimen: PBMCs or T cells enriched from blood (not recorded which). The receptor set was obtained from a man aged 55 to 70 who had recovered from COVID-19.

This chain joins TRBV7-4 and TRBJ1-2, with D perhaps matching TRBD1 (5 bases). The CDR3 contains 16 residues. V was clipped by 5 bases and J by 2 bases, with 18 bases between them. Germline CDR1 reads SGHVT; CDR2 reads SQSDAQ. The CDR3 loop reads CASSEAFPGENYGYTF. The CDR3 DNA is TGTGCCAGCAGCGAGGCCTTTCCGGGGGAAAACTATGGCTACACCTTC.

The chain combines TRBV6-5 with TRBJ1-6; 7 nucleotides align to TRBD1. This CDR3 has 15 amino acids. The V gene's germline CDR1 is MNHEY and CDR2 SVGAGI. J was trimmed by 6 bases and V by 6 bases; bases with no gene match: 8. The CDR3 DNA follows: TGTGCCAGCAGACCCGGGACAGCTTTTAATTCACCCCTCCACTTT. It yields the protein CASRPGTAFNSPLHF.

This clone was counted between two and nine times. This sequence joins TRBV9 and TRBJ2-3, with 8 positions matching TRBD2. V was pared by 0 bases and J by 2 bases, with 5 bases of the junction left unmatched. Germline CDR1 reads SGDLS; CDR2 reads YYNGEE. The CDR3 contains 16 residues. The CDR3 nucleotides are TGTGCCAGCAGCGTAGGGGCTAGCGGGCCCACAGATACGCAGTATTTT. It codes for CASSVGASGPTDTQYF.

The V and J genes are TRBV7-2 and TRBJ1-5; a possible D gene is TRBD1 (5 bases). Per germline, CDR1 SGHTA and CDR2 FQGNSA. This CDR3 has 17 amino acids. The V end was cut by 0 bases, the J end by 3 bases, with 15 bases between. CDR3 sequence: CASSLASGVSYNQPQHF. Here the CDR3 DNA reads TGTGCCAGCAGCTTAGCGTCGGGGGTGTCATACAATCAGCCCCAGCATTTT.

This clone was seen a few times. V is TRBV7-2 and J is TRBJ1-3, with TRBD1 identical over 10 bases. The CDR3 length is 17 residues. Germline lookup yields CDR1 SGHTA and CDR2 FQGNSA. The V gene end was trimmed by 0 bases and the J gene end by 2 bases; junction bases not matched to a gene: 4. CDR3: CASSLAGTGVPGNTIYF. Here the CDR3 DNA reads TGTGCCAGCAGCTTAGCCGGGACAGGGGTACCTGGAAACACCATATATTTT.

The chain carries TRBV7-2 and TRBJ2-5; 8 nucleotides agree with TRBD2. Germline values: CDR1 SGHTA, CDR2 FQGNSA. The CDR3 is 19 residues long. With V trimmed by 4 bases and J by 0 bases, 16 bases remained unmatched. DNA for the CDR3: TGTGCCAGCAGCTCGAAACAGGGACTAGTTAATACCTACCAAGAGACCCAGTACTTC. Protein sequence: CASSSKQGLVNTYQETQYF.

This clone was observed a few times. J is TRBJ2-5 and V is TRBV13; unclear D gene. The V end was cut by 2 bases, the J end by 2 bases, with 9 bases between. Germline loops: CDR1 PRHDT, CDR2 FYEKMQ (reference sequence). This CDR3 contains 14 residues. DNA for the CDR3: TGTGCCAGCAGCTTAAAGGCGGAACAAGAGACCCAGTACTTC. Translated, it gives CASSLKAEQETQYF. Full variable domain (rest looked up from reference TRBV13 and TRBJ2-5): AAGVIQSPRHLIKEKRETATLKCYPIPRHDTVYWYQQGPGQDPQFLISFYEKMQSDKGSIPDRFSAQQFSDYHSELNMSSLELGDSALYFCASSLKAEQETQYFGPGTRLLVL.

This clone has a single count. The chain joins TRBV18 to TRBJ1-6; weak D call: TRBD1 (5 bases). The V gene lost 2 bases and the J gene lost 10 bases, with 18 bases spanning the gap. The CDR3 has 16 amino acids. Per germline, CDR1 KGHSH and CDR2 LQKENI. The CDR3 spells CASSPYQQVDVSPLHF. The CDR3, as DNA: TGTGCCAGCTCACCATACCAACAGGTGGATGTATCACCCCTCCACTTT.

The rearrangement links TRBV6-6 to TRBJ2-3; 14 bases are shared with TRBD2. CDR1 and CDR2 (germline): MNHNY, SVGAGI (reference sequence). The CDR3 runs 18 residues. The trim removed 5 bases at V and 5 bases at J, leaving 12 bases unmatched. For the CDR3, the DNA is TGTGCCAGCAGTCTAACCCGGACTAGCGGGAGGTTTAGAGATACGCAGTATTTT. It specifies CASSLTRTSGRFRDTQYF.

V gene TRBV5-4 combines with J gene TRBJ2-1, with D unresolved. This CDR3 has 15 amino acids. From germline, CDR1 is SGHNT and CDR2 YYREEE (reference sequence). V was shortened by 4 bases and J by 0 bases, with 11 bases between the two germline ends. CDR3 sequence (DNA): TGTGCCAGCAGCACAGTCCCAAGCTCCTACAATGAGCAGTTCTTC. This codes for CASSTVPSSYNEQFF.